This TCR beta chain is drawn from a study of CD8+ T cells in alopecia areata. Study in general: Administration of oral tofacitinib to treated patients was at 5 to 10 mg twice daily.

Concerning this clone: The antigen remains undetermined.

Documented treatment: oral pan-JAK inhibitor, 5-10 mg twice daily. Cell sorting was applied to PBMCs, and CD4+ and CD8+ T cells were collected. Study-level results: Only one nonresponder was present, which leaves the link between baseline CD8+ expansion and response uncertain.

Germline-derived CDR1 and CDR2 are MGHRA and YSYEKL. V was pared by 2 bases and J by 7 bases, with 7 bases of the junction left unmatched. The CDR3 covers 14 residues. Sequencing relied on a cDNA template that was reverse transcribed from extracted RNA. Here immunoSEQ multiplex PCR was the method, and the copy in TCRdb shows in-frame clones only, minus some. The profile shows about 190,000 clones, around 58% of them singletons. The source of this sequence is a human donor with alopecia areata. The J gene is TRBJ2-7, the V gene TRBV4-1; 8 positions agree with TRBD1. The material sequenced was CD8+ T cells sorted from blood, taken at week 24, from a patient treated with tofacitinib. The CDR3 loop reads CASSQYNRGIEQYF. The CDR3 nucleotides read TGCGCCAGCAGCCAATACAACAGGGGGATTGAGCAGTACTTC.